Included here is one TCR beta chain sequence, with context. RNA totalling about 0.5 to 1 ug underwent reverse transcription with random hexamers. Amplification of TCR beta CDR3 spanned 54 Vbeta and 13 Jbeta via immunoSEQ multiplex PCR. TCRdb redid the calling of the immunoSEQ multiplex PCR reads with MiXCR, one entry per CDR3 protein. The data show some 120,000 distinct CDR3 sequences, roughly 96% seen once. The sample comes from a study of CD8 T cells in Susac syndrome. The CDR3 has 15 amino acids. The germline CDR1 and CDR2 sequences are SGHRS and YFSETQ. The trim removed 4 bases at V and 2 bases at J, leaving 8 bases unmatched. The authors carried out high-throughput sequencing of TCR beta. They applied it to CD8+ and CD4+ T cells obtained from blood.

Sequencing was carried out using CD4+ T cells from PBMCs. The source of this sequence is a human donor in good health. The chain uses TRBV5-1 and TRBJ2-5, with 7 nucleotides matching TRBD2. CDR3 protein: CASSRDYGAQETQYF. In DNA, the CDR3 is TGCGCCAGCAGCCGGGACTACGGTGCACAAGAGACCCAGTACTTC.